This T cell receptor beta chain stems from a study of T cell repertoires in cytomegalovirus infection (dated by TCRdb to about 2019). Study-wide context: The HLA type of each donor mattered for the analysis, because public TCR beta signatures pointed to carriage of CMV infection along with the matching HLA type.

V is cut by 1 base and J by 11 bases, and the space between the germline ends is 17 bases. From a lookup of the germline V gene, CDR1 and CDR2 are SGHVS and FNYEAQ. The CDR3, from cysteine to phenylalanine, totals 14 residues. Kept here is only the CDR3 DNA, which spans 42 bases and is read in frame from base 1. Summary of the overall study and its limitations: In both this cohort and an independent cohort of several hundred donors, the cumulative frequency of public TCR beta family members distinguished carriers of CMV infection plus the relevant HLA type. In the ex vivo response, HLA-C-restricted CMV-specific TCR beta clonotypes were dominant, and in two of eight donors the single most frequent clonotype came from this HLA-C-restricted group.

This clonotype was picked up many times. Its specific antigen is unknown. No per-base quality is available; no much larger clone lies one base away. Sequencing took place on an Illumina HiSeq 1500. The public sequencing data were trimmed at Q25 with fastp and processed into clonotypes with MiXCR by TCRdb, which kept only in-frame beta chains. Entries are consolidated by CDR3 protein sequence, retaining the most common genes and DNA. Counted in this sample were approximately 180,000 distinct CDR3 sequences; 8% to 10% of them appeared once. The top ten clones comprise roughly 4.8% of the sample. This TCR was sampled from a human donor in good health (CMV status not recorded). Some clones in this sample may be carry-over from other donors' samples. The sample was PBMCs. Recombination connected TRBV7-6 to TRBJ1-1; tentative D gene TRBD1, with 5 bases matching. The CDR3 is CASSLVLSPGLAFF. Here is the DNA: TGTGCCAGCAGCTTAGTTTTGTCCCCAGGGCTCGCTTTCTTT.